These 16 T cell receptor beta chains were all obtained from the same sample, sequenced in a study of blood T cell repertoires in COVID-19. Sequencing was performed with immunoSEQ multiplex PCR; in TCRdb, only in-frame clones are kept and a portion is missing. This sample yields about 230,000 clones, of which over 65% are seen a single time; 2.5% to 3% belongs to the top ten. Sequencing was carried out using peripheral blood. The receptor set was obtained from a woman in her seventies with active or convalescent COVID-19.

The chain carries TRBV2 and TRBJ2-3; 12 bases map to TRBD2. This CDR3 is built from 14 residues. CDR1 is SNHLY, CDR2 FYNNEI, per germline. Losses at the gene ends were 6 bases for V and 4 bases for J; bases not matched to a gene: 2. Written as DNA, the CDR3 is TGTGCCAGCAGGACTAGCGGGAGTGCAGATACGCAGTATTTT. The encoded protein is CASRTSGSADTQYF.

This chain uses TRBV6-4 with TRBJ1-2; 10 bases align to TRBD1. The length of the CDR3 is 14 residues. Unmatched junction bases numbered 8, after V lost 6 bases and J lost 7 bases. Germline CDR1 MRHNA, CDR2 SNTAGT. In DNA form, the CDR3 reads TGTGCCAGCAGACTGACAGGGGGCGCAGGTGGCTACACCTTC. It codes for CASRLTGGAGGYTF.

This chain links TRBV5-1 with TRBJ1-1, with D perhaps matching TRBD1 (5 bases). Germline V CDR1 and CDR2: SGHRS, YFSETQ. V was trimmed by 0 bases and J by 1 base, leaving 13 bases between them. The CDR3 has 16 amino acids. CDR3 residues: CASSLVAGLPNTEAFF. The CDR3 nucleotides read TGCGCCAGCAGCTTGGTGGCGGGGCTGCCGAACACTGAAGCTTTCTTT.

This chain links TRBV2 with TRBJ1-5, with TRBD1 matching 11 bases. CDR1 SNHLY and CDR2 FYNNEI come from the germline V gene. J gave up 5 bases and V 3 bases, and 3 bases lay outside the gene matches. The CDR3 contains 15 residues. CDR3 nucleotides: TGTGCCAGCAGTGACCGGACAGGGGGCGATCAGCCCCAGCATTTT. This codes for CASSDRTGGDQPQHF. Drawing the rest from reference TRBV2 and TRBJ1-5, the complete variable domain is EPEVTQTPSHQVTQMGQEVILRCVPISNHLYFYWYRQILGQKVEFLVSFYNNEISEKSEIFDDQFSVERPDGSNFTLKIRSTKLEDSAMYFCASSDRTGGDQPQHFGDGTRLSIL.

CDR3 sequence (DNA): TGTGCCAGCAGCACCACTAGCAACGTCTACGAGCAGTACTTC. Its protein product is CASSTTSNVYEQYF. V gene TRBV11-1 combines with J gene TRBJ2-7; the D gene is possibly TRBD2 (6 bases). With 5 bases removed from V and 3 bases from J, the gap between germline ends came to 14 bases. CDR3 length: 14 amino acids. CDR1 is SGHAT, CDR2 FQDESV, per germline (reference sequence).

Worth noting for this clone: Different DNA sequences within this sample yield the same CDR3. The V gene is TRBV28, the J gene TRBJ1-1; D remains unclear. The CDR3 runs 11 residues. Germline CDR1 and CDR2: MDHEN and SYDVKM. The V and J ends lost 6 bases and 2 bases respectively, with 4 bases between them. This CDR3 is CASSRNTEAFF. The CDR3 coding sequence is TGTGCCAGCAGCCGTAACACTGAAGCTTTCTTT.

The chain is built from TRBV6-5 and TRBJ2-6; TRBD1 might be the D (5 bases). CDR1 and CDR2 (germline): MNHEY, SVGAGI. This CDR3 region has 15 residues. Trimming stripped 8 bases from V and 0 bases from J, with 11 bases between. CDR3 sequence: CASGSGPSGANVLTF. CDR3 nucleotide sequence: TGTGCCAGCGGGTCAGGGCCCTCTGGGGCCAACGTCCTGACTTTC.

The table lists this clone with a count of one. The rearrangement joins TRBV4-2 to TRBJ2-1; D perhaps matches TRBD2 (5 bases). The CDR3 runs 17 residues. Germline lookup yields CDR1 LGHNA and CDR2 YNFKEQ. Trimming cost V 3 bases and J 0 bases, with 15 bases left between them. As DNA, the CDR3 is TGTGCCAGCAGCCAGATCTCTAGCACCGGCTCCTACAATGAGCAGTTCTTC. Amino acid sequence: CASSQISSTGSYNEQFF.

This chain uses TRBV30 with TRBJ1-2; D gene ambiguous. Germline CDR1 reads GTSNPN; CDR2 reads SVGIG (reference sequence). The CDR3 sequence is 12 residues long. V lost 1 base and J lost 5, with 8 bases in between. The CDR3 DNA follows: TGTGCCTGGAGTGGGGGAGCTTATGGCTACACCTTC. It codes for CAWSGGAYGYTF.

The chain couples TRBV29-1 to TRBJ2-5, with 12 bases identical to TRBD2. The CDR3 length is 16 residues. The V segment lost 3 bases and the J segment 7 bases; nucleotides outside the gene matches: 12. Germline CDR1 reads SQVTM; CDR2 reads ANQGSEA. For the CDR3, the DNA is TGCAGCGTTGATCGACTAGCGGGGGCAGGGACGGGGACCCAGTACTTC. This gives the protein CSVDRLAGAGTGTQYF.

The chain couples TRBV28 to TRBJ2-1, with 8 bases fitting TRBD2. Germline values: CDR1 MDHEN, CDR2 SYDVKM. The trim removed 3 bases at V and 0 bases at J, leaving 4 bases unmatched. The CDR3 loop spans 16 amino acids. The DNA for the CDR3 is TGTGCCAGCAGTTTTCAGCGGGGGAGCTCCTACAATGAGCAGTTCTTC. The encoded protein is CASSFQRGSSYNEQFF.

The rearrangement links TRBV27 to TRBJ2-7, with D possibly matching TRBD2 (7 bases). This CDR3 is built from 14 residues. The V end lost 5 bases, the J end lost 7 bases, and 18 bases lay between the germline ends. Germline V CDR1 and CDR2: MNHEY, SMNVEV (reference sequence). CDR3 sequence reads: CASSDDEGGAEQYF. CDR3 DNA: TGTGCCAGCAGTGACGACGAGGGGGGGGCTGAGCAGTACTTC.

This sequence joins TRBV5-1 and TRBJ2-7; the match to TRBD2 covers 8 bases. CDR1 and CDR2 (germline): SGHRS, YFSETQ. Unmatched junction bases numbered 12, after V lost 7 bases and J lost 0 bases. The CDR3 runs 16 residues. In DNA, the CDR3 is TGCGCCAGCCGCACCAGCGGGGGATTGAGCTCCTACGAGCAGTACTTC. This codes for CASRTSGGLSSYEQYF.

The J gene is TRBJ1-5, the V gene TRBV28; TRBD1 might be the D (6 bases). The V gene lost 4 bases and the J gene lost 4 bases, with 14 bases spanning the gap. The germline V gene encodes CDR1 MDHEN and CDR2 SYDVKM. This CDR3 comprises 15 residues. CDR3 sequence reads: CASSSNRVPNQPQHF. CDR3 sequence (DNA): TGTGCCAGCAGTTCCAACAGGGTCCCGAATCAGCCCCAGCATTTT.

This clone was recorded once. CDR3 residues: CASSSRGLNHEQFF. The CDR3 coding sequence is TGCGCCAGCAGTTCGCGGGGCTTAAACCATGAGCAGTTCTTC. The genes are TRBV10-1 and TRBJ2-1, with D perhaps matching TRBD2 (6 bases). The ends were cut back, 5 bases at V and 8 bases at J, with 16 bases in the middle. CDR3 length: 14 residues. Germline loops: CDR1 WNHNN, CDR2 SYGVQD (reference sequence).

This chain links TRBV7-9 with TRBJ1-1; D not certain. The CDR3 runs 14 residues. In germline, CDR1 is SEHNR, CDR2 FQNEAQ (reference sequence). V shed 0 bases and J shed 11 bases, with 16 bases lying between them. This CDR3 is CASSLAIGAKRAFF. The CDR3 region has the DNA TGTGCCAGCAGCTTAGCGATCGGAGCCAAAAGGGCTTTCTTT.